A selection of T cell receptor beta chains follows, all from one sample in a study of blood T cell repertoires in COVID-19. The repertoire was sequenced with immunoSEQ multiplex PCR; TCRdb's copy has only in-frame clones and lacks some. The sample shows over 150,000 clones, around 80% of them seen only once. The sample comprised PBMCs or T cells enriched from blood (not recorded which). The receptors stem from a woman aged 45-59 years who had recovered from COVID-19. The CDR3 runs from the conserved cysteine through the conserved F or W. A D gene is named only where the DNA matches it firmly.

CDR3 | DNA | V | D | J
CASRPGTSSSYNEQFF | TGTGCCAGCAGACCCGGGACTAGCAGCTCCTACAATGAGCAGTTCTTC | TRBV28 | TRBD2 | TRBJ2-1
CASSLNLRTGNGYTF | TGTGCCAGCAGTTTAAACCTCCGGACAGGGAATGGCTACACCTTC | TRBV27 | TRBD1 | TRBJ1-2
CASSFPGQYEKLFF | TGTGCCAGCAGTTTTCCGGGACAGTATGAAAAACTGTTTTTT | TRBV28 | TRBD1 | TRBJ1-4
CASSLSLLNTPKQFF | TGTGCCAGCAGTTTATCTTTACTGAATACTCCTAAGCAGTTCTTC | TRBV28 | - | TRBJ2-1
CASSFGGTNTGELFF | TGCGCCAGCAGCTTCGGCGGTACGAACACCGGGGAGCTGTTTTTT | TRBV5-1 | - | TRBJ2-2
CASSGRLNTGELFF | TGTGCCAGCAGTGGTAGACTAAACACCGGGGAGCTGTTTTTT | TRBV25-1 | - | TRBJ2-2
CASSTGGTGYGYTF | TGTGCCAGCAGCACAGGGGGCACTGGCTATGGCTACACCTTC | TRBV27 | TRBD1 | TRBJ1-2
CSAWLGSGYTF | TGCAGTGCCTGGCTGGGGAGCGGCTACACCTTC | TRBV20-1 | - | TRBJ1-2
CASSPGGPYEQYF | TGTGCCAGCAGCCCCGGAGGGCCTTACGAGCAGTACTTC | TRBV7-3 | - | TRBJ2-7
CAISPGVTEAFF | TGTGCCATCAGCCCCGGGGTCACTGAAGCTTTCTTT | TRBV10-3 | - | TRBJ1-1